The clone carrying this T cell receptor (beta chain) was seen more than once but under ten times. The sample is drawn from a study of cytomegalovirus exposure and HLA in healthy donors. In germline, CDR1 is MNHNS, CDR2 SASEGT. J lost 5 bases, V lost 5 bases, and 10 bases had no gene match. The CDR3 has 15 amino acids. Primers for the PCR totalled 60 Vbeta and 13 Jbeta. Using immunoSEQ multiplex PCR, the repertoire was profiled, and TCRdb retains in-frame clones only, with some absent. Of more than 110,000 clones listed, about 74% are singletons. This receptor was obtained from a woman aged 50 to 65 in good health and CMV-seronegative. Specimen: PBMCs. This chain connects TRBV6-1 to TRBJ2-7, with 9 bases lining up with TRBD2. This CDR3 is CASSTQVGTSHEQYF. CDR3 sequence (DNA): TGTGCCAGCAGTACCCAGGTCGGGACTAGCCACGAGCAGTACTTC.